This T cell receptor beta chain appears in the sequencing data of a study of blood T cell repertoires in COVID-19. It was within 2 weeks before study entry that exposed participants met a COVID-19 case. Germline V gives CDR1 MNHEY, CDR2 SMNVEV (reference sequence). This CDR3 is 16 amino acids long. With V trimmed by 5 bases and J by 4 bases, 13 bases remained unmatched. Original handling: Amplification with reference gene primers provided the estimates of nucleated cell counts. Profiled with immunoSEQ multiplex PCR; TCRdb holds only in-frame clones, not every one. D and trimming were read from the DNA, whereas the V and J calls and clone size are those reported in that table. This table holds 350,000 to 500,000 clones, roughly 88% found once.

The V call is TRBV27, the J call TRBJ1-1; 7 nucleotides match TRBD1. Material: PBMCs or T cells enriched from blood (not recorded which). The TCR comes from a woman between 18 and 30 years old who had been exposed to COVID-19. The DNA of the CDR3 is TGTGCCAGCAGTCCAAATAAGGGACAGCAAAGCACTGAAGCTTTCTTT. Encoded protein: CASSPNKGQQSTEAFF.